These T cell receptor beta chains were read from a single sample in a study of CXCR3-negative and CXCR3-positive naive CD8 T cells. From the 5' RACE reads, TCRdb lists one entry per CDR3 protein and no DNA. This sample contains roughly 50,000 distinct CDR3 sequences. The specimen was memory CD8+ T cells from blood. These receptors were taken from a human donor in good health. Some clones in this sample may be carry-over from other donors' samples. CDR3s include the opening cysteine and the closing phenylalanine or tryptophan.

CDR3: CASSRRDTFTGELFF; V: TRBV11-3; J: TRBJ2-2
CDR3: CAWSFTGTESSPQHF; V: TRBV30; J: TRBJ1-5
CDR3: CSVEDPLGLAGGNEQFF; V: TRBV29-1; J: TRBJ2-1
CDR3: CASSQGSGTSYEQYF; V: TRBV4-3; J: TRBJ2-7
CDR3: CSVEVAILPGYEQYF; V: TRBV29-1; J: TRBJ2-7
CDR3: CASSQSRTGELFF; V: TRBV23-1; J: TRBJ2-2
CDR3: CSVHVSGQTNTEAFF; V: TRBV29-1; J: TRBJ1-1
CDR3: CASSQTRTGLVSGANVLTF; V: TRBV27; J: TRBJ2-6
CDR3: CASSFWADSLNSYNEQFF; V: TRBV6-2/TRBV6-3; J: TRBJ2-1
CDR3: CASSLLNYEQYF; V: TRBV7-9; J: TRBJ2-7
CDR3: CASTHPTPNSGNTIYF; V: TRBV12-3/TRBV12-4; J: TRBJ1-3
CDR3: CASSPPPGSFFYEQYF; V: TRBV6-5; J: TRBJ2-7